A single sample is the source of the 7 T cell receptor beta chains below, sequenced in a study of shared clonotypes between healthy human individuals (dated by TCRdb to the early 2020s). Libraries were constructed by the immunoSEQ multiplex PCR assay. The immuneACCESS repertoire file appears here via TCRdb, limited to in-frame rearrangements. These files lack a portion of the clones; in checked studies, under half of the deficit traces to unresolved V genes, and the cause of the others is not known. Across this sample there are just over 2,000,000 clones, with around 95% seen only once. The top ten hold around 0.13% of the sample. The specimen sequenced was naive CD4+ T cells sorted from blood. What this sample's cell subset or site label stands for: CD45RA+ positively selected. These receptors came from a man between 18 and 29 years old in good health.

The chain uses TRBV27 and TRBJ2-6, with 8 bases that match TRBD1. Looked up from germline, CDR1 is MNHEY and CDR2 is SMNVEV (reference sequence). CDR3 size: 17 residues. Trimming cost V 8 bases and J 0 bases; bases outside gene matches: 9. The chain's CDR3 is CASGQDRASSGANVLTF. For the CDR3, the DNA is TGTGCCAGCGGACAGGACAGGGCTAGCTCTGGGGCCAACGTCCTGACTTTC.

The CDR3 sequence: CASSLAGTANEKLFF. The CDR3 DNA is TGTGCCAGCTCACTAGCCGGGACGGCGAATGAAAAACTGTTTTTT. V gene TRBV18 combines with J gene TRBJ1-4, with D perhaps TRBD1 (5 bases). Germline CDR1 is KGHSH and CDR2 is LQKENI. The CDR3 is 15 amino acids. V gave up 4 bases and J gave up 5 bases, with 14 bases separating them.

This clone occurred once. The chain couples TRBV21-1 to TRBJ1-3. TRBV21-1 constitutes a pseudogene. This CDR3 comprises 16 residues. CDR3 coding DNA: TGTGCCAGCAGCAAAGTAGTCGGCCGCTCTGGAAACACCATATATTTT. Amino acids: CASSKVVGRSGNTIYF.

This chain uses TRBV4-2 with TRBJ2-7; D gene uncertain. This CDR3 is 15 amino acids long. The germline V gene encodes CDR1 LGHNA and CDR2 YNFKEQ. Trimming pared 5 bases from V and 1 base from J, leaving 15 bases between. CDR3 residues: CASSAQVTASYEQYF. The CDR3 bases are TGTGCCAGCAGCGCCCAGGTCACGGCTTCCTACGAGCAGTACTTC.

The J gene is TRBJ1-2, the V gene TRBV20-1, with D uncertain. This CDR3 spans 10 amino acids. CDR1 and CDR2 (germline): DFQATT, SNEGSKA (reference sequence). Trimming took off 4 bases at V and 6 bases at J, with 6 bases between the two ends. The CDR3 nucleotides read TGCAGTGCTATCAGTAATGGCTACACCTTC. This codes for CSAISNGYTF.

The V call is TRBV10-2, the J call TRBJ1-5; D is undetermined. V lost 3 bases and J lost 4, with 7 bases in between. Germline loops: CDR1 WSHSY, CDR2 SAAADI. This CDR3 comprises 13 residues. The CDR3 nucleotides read TGCGCCAGCAGTGATTGGGTAAATCAGCCCCAGCATTTT. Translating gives CASSDWVNQPQHF.

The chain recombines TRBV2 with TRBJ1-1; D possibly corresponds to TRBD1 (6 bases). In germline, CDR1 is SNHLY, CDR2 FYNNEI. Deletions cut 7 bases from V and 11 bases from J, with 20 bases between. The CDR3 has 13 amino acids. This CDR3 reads CASTPKLRGDAFF. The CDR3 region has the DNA TGTGCCAGCACCCCCAAGTTAAGGGGGGACGCTTTCTTT.